This passage covers 29 T cell receptor beta chains from one sample sequenced in a study of blood T cell repertoires in COVID-19. Measured with immunoSEQ multiplex PCR; TCRdb has only the in-frame clones, and not every one. The sample yields under 200,000 clones, 86% seen once. Sequencing input: peripheral blood. All receptors come from a woman aged 55-69 years with COVID-19, enrolled during active disease.

V gene TRBV4-2 combines with J gene TRBJ2-7, with 8 bases that match TRBD1. Germline V gives CDR1 LGHNA, CDR2 YNFKEQ. The CDR3 has 15 residues. The V segment lost 2 bases and the J segment 2 bases; nucleotides outside the gene matches: 5. DNA for the CDR3: TGTGCCAGCAGCCAAAACCGGGACAGGCCCTACGAGCAGTACTTC. It encodes CASSQNRDRPYEQYF.

The rearrangement joins TRBV5-8 to TRBJ2-5, with D perhaps TRBD1 (6 bases). The CDR3 loop spans 15 amino acids. V lost 4 bases, J lost 0 bases, and 13 bases lay in between. CDR1 and CDR2 from the germline V gene are SGHTS and YDEGEE. CDR3 in amino acids: CASSPPGADQETQYF. CDR3 bases: TGTGCCAGCAGCCCGCCAGGGGCGGACCAAGAGACCCAGTACTTC.

The genes are TRBV15 and TRBJ1-4; no clear D gene. The CDR3 sequence is 14 residues long. The germline gives CDR1 LNHNV, CDR2 YYDKDF (reference sequence). The V gene lost 5 bases and the J gene lost 8 bases, with 15 bases spanning the gap. The CDR3 spells CATSGSRVDEKLFF. As DNA, the CDR3 is TGTGCCACCAGCGGGAGCCGGGTAGACGAAAAACTGTTTTTT.

The rearrangement links TRBV5-4 to TRBJ2-7; TRBD2 agrees at 7 bases. There are 13 residues in the CDR3. Per the germline V gene, CDR1 is SGHNT and CDR2 is YYREEE (reference sequence). Trimming took 9 bases from V and 1 from J; bases not matched to a gene: 7. The CDR3: CAIERDRSYEQYF. The CDR3 DNA reads TGTGCCATCGAGCGGGACCGATCCTACGAGCAGTACTTC.

The rearrangement links TRBV18 to TRBJ2-5; D might be TRBD2 (5 bases). Germline CDR1 reads KGHSH; CDR2 reads LQKENI. CDR3 size: 13 residues. The V and J ends lost 3 bases and 4 bases respectively, with 9 bases between them. CDR3: CASSPAGSETQYF. The CDR3 region has the DNA TGTGCCAGCTCACCGGCGGGTTCAGAGACCCAGTACTTC.

DNA of the CDR3: TGCGCCAGCAGCCCGGGACAGGGGTTGACCGGGGAGCTGTTTTTT. It encodes CASSPGQGLTGELFF. The J gene is TRBJ2-2, the V gene TRBV5-1; 10 positions match TRBD1. The CDR3 is 15 amino acids. In germline, CDR1 is SGHRS, CDR2 YFSETQ. V trimming: 4 bases; J trimming: 5 bases; junction bases outside the gene matches: 5.

The chain has TRBV4-3 and TRBJ1-5; 9 bases are shared with TRBD1. CDR3 length: 14 residues. Losses at the gene ends were 4 bases for V and 9 bases for J; bases not matched to a gene: 7. Germline CDR1 and CDR2: LGHNA and YSLEER. CDR3 in DNA: TGCGCCAGCAGCCTTGGGACAGGGAGTAGGCCCCAGCATTTT. Its translation: CASSLGTGSRPQHF.

The V call is TRBV5-4, the J call TRBJ2-5; no clear D. The length of the CDR3 is 15 residues. Germline assignment: CDR1 SGHNT and CDR2 YYREEE (reference sequence). V gave up 2 bases and J gave up 2 bases, with 13 bases separating them. DNA of the CDR3: TGTGCCAGCAGCTTACCCCCCAATACTCAAGAGACCCAGTACTTC. Translating gives CASSLPPNTQETQYF.

The chain recombines TRBV7-2 with TRBJ1-1; D perhaps matches TRBD1 (6 bases). V shed 3 bases and J shed 7 bases, with 12 bases lying between them. The CDR3 runs to 13 residues. Germline CDR1 is SGHTA and CDR2 is FQGNSA. The CDR3: CASSFGQQIEAFF. The CDR3 DNA is TGTGCCAGCAGCTTCGGACAGCAGATTGAAGCTTTCTTT.

J is TRBJ2-3 and V is TRBV3-1 (or the pseudogene TRBV3-2); 8 nucleotides align to TRBD2. V trimming: 0 bases; J trimming: 4 bases; junction bases outside the gene matches: 12. In germline, CDR1 is LGHDT, CDR2 YNNKEL (reference sequence). The CDR3 sequence is 18 residues long. The CDR3 DNA reads TGTGCCAGCAGCCAAGACGGAAACCCAACGGGAGGGGCAGATACGCAGTATTTT. It is translated as CASSQDGNPTGGADTQYF.

J is TRBJ1-2 and V is TRBV10-3; weak D call: TRBD1 (5 bases). CDR1 and CDR2 from the germline V gene are ENHRY and SYGVKD. The CDR3 has 14 residues. V lost 6 bases and J lost 4, with 15 bases in between. CDR3 in DNA: TGTGCCATCAGCGCGACAGAGTTGGTCTATGGCTACACCTTC. It yields the protein CAISATELVYGYTF.

As regards this clone: Additional DNA sequences in this sample encode the identical CDR3. V usage is TRBV19 and J usage is TRBJ2-5; D is undetermined. The CDR3 contains 12 residues. Trimming cost V 2 bases and J 5 bases, with 6 bases left between them. Germline CDR1 and CDR2: LNHDA and SQIVND (reference sequence). In DNA, the CDR3 is TGTGCCAGTAGTATATCCAGGGAGACCCAGTACTTC. Translation gives CASSISRETQYF.

The rearrangement links TRBV30 to TRBJ2-3; D gene uncertain. Germline assignment: CDR1 GTSNPN and CDR2 SVGIG (reference sequence). The ends were cut back, 5 bases at V and 5 bases at J, with 17 bases in the middle. There are 14 residues in the CDR3. The CDR3 DNA is TGTGCCTGGGACTTTAGCTTAACGGTAGATACGCAGTATTTT. Its protein is CAWDFSLTVDTQYF.

The chain recombines TRBV2 with TRBJ2-1; 7 bases map to TRBD1. The CDR3 length is 15 residues. The ends lost 8 bases at V and 2 bases at J; junction bases unmatched: 9. CDR1 and CDR2 (germline): SNHLY, FYNNEI. DNA of the CDR3: TGTGCCAGCTACCTTGGGACAGTAGCCTACAATGAGCAGTTCTTC. This sequence encodes CASYLGTVAYNEQFF.

The chain is built from TRBV29-1 and TRBJ2-7; D is uncertain. V lost 4 bases to trimming and J lost 7 bases, with 14 bases between them. CDR1 is SQVTM, CDR2 ANQGSEA, per germline. CDR3 length: 12 residues. DNA for the CDR3: TGCAGCGTTGTGGGCTCCTTCGAAGAGCAGTACTTC. Protein product: CSVVGSFEEQYF.

V and J are TRBV6-5 and TRBJ2-7; 11 bases map to TRBD1. The CDR3 covers 15 residues. CDR1 and CDR2 from the germline V gene are MNHEY and SVGAGI. Unmatched junction bases numbered 6, after V lost 6 bases and J lost 2 bases. The CDR3 loop is CASRPGQGATYEQYF. DNA of the CDR3: TGTGCCAGCAGACCTGGACAGGGGGCCACCTACGAGCAGTACTTC.

The chain employs TRBV9 and TRBJ2-1; D perhaps matches TRBD2 (5 bases). V lost 8 bases and J lost 0, with 9 bases in between. The CDR3 length is 13 residues. Germline V lookup: CDR1 SGDLS, CDR2 YYNGEE. The chain's CDR3 is CARIAPSYNEQFF. Here the CDR3 DNA reads TGTGCCAGAATAGCGCCCTCCTACAATGAGCAGTTCTTC.

This chain joins TRBV27 and TRBJ1-2; 7 bases are shared with TRBD1. Germline CDR1 is MNHEY and CDR2 is SMNVEV (reference sequence). Trimming cost V 3 bases and J 1 base; bases outside gene matches: 8. This CDR3 comprises 16 residues. The CDR3, as DNA: TGTGCCAGCAGTTTCCGAGACAGGGCCCATAACTATGGCTACACCTTC. Protein sequence: CASSFRDRAHNYGYTF.

J is TRBJ2-1 and V is TRBV9; D might be TRBD1 (6 bases). Germline CDR1 SGDLS, CDR2 YYNGEE. V shed 0 bases and J shed 8 bases, with 15 bases lying between them. The CDR3 has 15 amino acids. In nucleotides, the CDR3 is TGTGCCAGCAGCGTAGCCACAGGGCATCTCTATGAGCAGTTCTTC. Its protein product is CASSVATGHLYEQFF.

The chain has TRBV5-4 and TRBJ2-1; 13 bases match TRBD2. J lost 7 bases, V lost 4 bases, and 8 bases had no gene match. Germline values: CDR1 SGHNT, CDR2 YYREEE (reference sequence). CDR3 length equals 16 residues. The CDR3 DNA sequence: TGTGCCAGCAGCCTTCGGACTAGCGGGGGTGGGAATGAGCAGTTCTTC. Residues: CASSLRTSGGGNEQFF.

CDR3 in DNA: TGTGCCAGCAGTTACGACATGACGATCGGCTACACCTTC. Residues: CASSYDMTIGYTF. The chain is built from TRBV6-5 and TRBJ1-2, with D unclear. Germline loops: CDR1 MNHEY, CDR2 SVGAGI. The CDR3 runs to 13 residues. V lost 2 bases to trimming and J lost 8 bases, with 12 bases between them.

The rearrangement uses TRBV24-1 and TRBJ1-2; TRBD1 agrees at 9 bases. Germline V lookup: CDR1 KGHDR, CDR2 SFDVKD. The CDR3 runs 16 residues. The ends lost 5 bases at V and 4 bases at J; junction bases unmatched: 10. CDR3 DNA sequence: TGTGCCACCAGTGGCCCGGGACAGGGATTGATCTATGGCTACACCTTC. Amino acids: CATSGPGQGLIYGYTF.

The chain carries TRBV3-1 (or the pseudogene TRBV3-2) and TRBJ1-4, with no clear D. The CDR3 is 15 residues long. From germline, CDR1 is LGHDT and CDR2 YNNKEL (reference sequence). The V end was cut by 1 base, the J end by 15 bases, with 21 bases between. In DNA form, the CDR3 reads TGTGCCAGCAGCCAAGTCTTTGAGAAAGCCCCGGTGATGTTTTTT. Its protein product is CASSQVFEKAPVMFF.

This clone has more than one count but fewer than ten. The chain employs TRBV19 and TRBJ1-4; D may be TRBD1 (5 bases). Between the trimmed V and J ends, which lost 4 bases and 5 bases, there was a span of 14 bases. From germline, CDR1 is LNHDA and CDR2 SQIVND (reference sequence). The CDR3 covers 15 residues. Here the CDR3 DNA reads TGTGCCAGTAGTACGGGGGAGATGTTGAATGAAAAACTGTTTTTT. Encoded protein: CASSTGEMLNEKLFF.

The rearrangement joins TRBV27 to TRBJ1-6; D not certain. CDR1 and CDR2 from the germline V gene are MNHEY and SMNVEV (reference sequence). The CDR3 runs to 12 residues. Trimming removed 5 bases from V and 4 bases from J, with 3 bases in between. The CDR3 DNA is TGTGCCAGCAGTCCTTATAATTCACCCCTCCACTTT. Translated: CASSPYNSPLHF.

Details on this clone: Other DNA sequences of this sample code for an identical CDR3. The CDR3 nucleotides read TGTGCCAGCAGCGTACGGACAGACAATTCACCCCTCCACTTT. Amino acid sequence: CASSVRTDNSPLHF. The gene calls are TRBV9 and TRBJ1-6, with D perhaps TRBD1 (6 bases). Germline values: CDR1 SGDLS, CDR2 YYNGEE. The germline V and J ends were trimmed by 1 base and 7 bases, with 9 bases remaining between them. This CDR3 contains 14 residues.

The rearrangement uses TRBV6-2 or TRBV6-3 and TRBJ2-7; 14 nucleotides align to TRBD2. This CDR3 is built from 17 residues. Germline assignment: CDR1 MNHEY and CDR2 SVGEGT. The J segment lost 5 bases and the V segment lost 2 bases, leaving 8 bases of the junction unmatched. CDR3 sequence (DNA): TGTGCCAGCAGTTACACCGGACTAGCGGGAGGTAGGAACGAGCAGTACTTC. Protein sequence: CASSYTGLAGGRNEQYF.

This clone appeared a single time. The chain joins TRBV5-6 to TRBJ2-1; the D is unclear. The CDR3 runs 12 residues. Between the trimmed V and J ends, which lost 0 bases and 10 bases, there was a span of 8 bases. The germline gives CDR1 SGHDT, CDR2 YYEEEE. The CDR3 coding sequence is TGTGCCAGCAGCTTGGCAGGATCCGAGCAGTTCTTC. The encoded protein is CASSLAGSEQFF. The whole variable domain, filled in from reference TRBV5-6 and TRBJ2-1, reads DAGVTQSPTHLIKTRGQQVTLRCSPKSGHDTVSWYQQALGQGPQFIFQYYEEEERQRGNFPDRFSGHQFPNYSSELNVNALLLGDSALYLCASSLAGSEQFFGPGTRLTVL.

The gene calls are TRBV4-1 and TRBJ2-7; D unclear. Germline assignment: CDR1 MGHRA and CDR2 YSYEKL. V lost 4 bases, J lost 0 bases, and 16 bases lay in between. The CDR3 consists of 16 residues. CDR3 coding DNA: TGCGCCAGCAGCCCACAGCTGGGTTTAAACTCCTACGAGCAGTACTTC. This translates into CASSPQLGLNSYEQYF.